The 30 T cell receptor beta chains in this list originate from one sample, sequenced in a study of human T cells and chemical hapten exposure listed by TCRdb under 2021. Total RNA was extracted from unfractionated whole blood collected in Tempus Blood RNA tubes. During library preparation, unique molecular identifiers were attached to individual cDNA molecules so that TCRs could be counted quantitatively and reproducibly. TCRdb itself trimmed the public reads at Q25 with fastp, ran MiXCR and retained productive beta chains. Duplicate CDR3 protein sequences are folded into a single record with the most common DNA and genes. This sample lists fewer than 150,000 distinct CDR3 sequences; approximately 9% were detected once. Roughly 1.3% of the sample goes to the ten largest clones. Input material: whole blood. Receptors were obtained from a human donor in good health. Some clones in this sample may be carry-over from other donors' samples. Donor details come from another sample of the same person, matched by shared clones.

This clonotype was counted only a few times. V and J are TRBV5-1 and TRBJ2-6; 8 bases agree with TRBD1. Germline CDR1 is SGHRS and CDR2 is YFSETQ. This CDR3 region has 18 residues. Trimming cost V 1 base and J 0 bases; bases outside gene matches: 6. The CDR3: CASSLRGQASSGANVLTF. DNA for the CDR3: TGCGCCAGCAGCTTGCGGGGACAGGCGAGCTCTGGGGCCAACGTCCTGACTTTC.

The rearrangement joins TRBV29-1 to TRBJ2-7; possibly TRBD2 for D (6 bases). The V gene's germline CDR1 is SQVTM and CDR2 ANQGSEA. The CDR3 totals 11 residues. The V and J ends lost 7 bases and 2 bases respectively, with 9 bases between them. The CDR3 here is CSGRGAYEQYF. The CDR3 DNA sequence: TGCAGCGGGAGGGGAGCCTACGAGCAGTACTTC.

This clonotype has a count of ten or more. The chain carries TRBV3-1 and TRBJ1-1, with D possibly being TRBD1 (5 bases). The V end lost 1 base, the J end lost 5 bases, and 11 bases lay between the germline ends. This CDR3 is 14 amino acids long. Germline V gives CDR1 LGHDT, CDR2 YNNKEL (reference sequence). This CDR3 reads CASSQVAGDTEAFF. The CDR3 nucleotides are TGTGCCAGCAGCCAAGTAGCGGGGGATACTGAAGCTTTCTTT.

CDR3 in DNA: TGCGCCAGCAGCCAGAAATTTGGACCAGGGACTAGCGGGAGGGGTACGCAGTATTTT. Amino acids: CASSQKFGPGTSGRGTQYF. The V and J genes are TRBV4-1 and TRBJ2-3; 16 bases are shared with TRBD2. Trimming cost V 3 bases and J 8 bases; bases outside gene matches: 14. CDR1 is MGHRA, CDR2 YSYEKL, per germline. This CDR3 region has 19 residues.

The CDR3 loop is CASSYAWEETQYF. The CDR3, as DNA: TGTGCCAGCAGTTACGCGTGGGAAGAGACCCAGTACTTC. The genes are TRBV6-5 and TRBJ2-5; D unresolved. The length of the CDR3 is 13 residues. V lost 2 bases and J lost 3, with 7 bases in between. CDR1 is MNHEY, CDR2 SVGAGI, per germline.

This clonotype has a handful of counts. The chain couples TRBV27 to TRBJ2-2, with D unclear. The CDR3 consists of 14 residues. V was cut by 7 bases and J by 0 bases, with 9 bases left in between. Germline assignment: CDR1 MNHEY and CDR2 SMNVEV (reference sequence). The CDR3 reads CASTVYANTGELFF. CDR3 bases: TGTGCCAGCACTGTCTATGCGAACACCGGGGAGCTGTTTTTT.

This clonotype was seen a few times. The chain is built from TRBV4-2 and TRBJ2-1; 14 bases align to TRBD2. CDR3 length equals 16 residues. V gave up 0 bases and J gave up 9 bases; unmatched junction bases: 4. Germline lookup yields CDR1 LGHNA and CDR2 YNFKEQ. The chain's CDR3 is CASSQDGLAGGFEQFF. The CDR3 nucleotides are TGTGCCAGCAGCCAAGATGGACTAGCGGGAGGATTTGAGCAGTTCTTC.

To note about this clonotype: One end of the junction is discordant with germline, which a read error may explain. The V gene is TRBV7-8, the J gene TRBJ2-7; D call uncertain. Germline CDR1 is SGHVS and CDR2 is FQNEAQ. The CDR3 loop spans 14 amino acids. The CDR3 loop reads CSSSLGSNRYEQYF. CDR3 in DNA: TGTTCCAGCAGCTTAGGATCTAACCGTTACGAGCAGTACTTC.

This clonotype was seen repeatedly, ten times or more. CDR3 in amino acids: CAIKGREGQDEQFF. In DNA, the CDR3 is TGTGCCATCAAGGGGCGGGAGGGCCAGGATGAGCAGTTCTTC. The chain recombines TRBV10-3 with TRBJ2-1; 9 bases are a match to TRBD2. Germline V gene lookup returns CDR1 ENHRY and CDR2 SYGVKD. Germline trimming cut 7 bases from V and 8 bases from J; bases unmatched to any gene: 9. CDR3 length: 14 amino acids.

The CDR3 DNA follows: TGTGCCAGCAGTGAGGCCGGGACGCCTCCCTACGAGCAGTACTTC. As protein: CASSEAGTPPYEQYF. This sequence joins TRBV2 and TRBJ2-7; D is possibly TRBD1 or TRBD2 (5 bases each). The CDR3 has 15 residues. From germline, CDR1 is SNHLY and CDR2 FYNNEI. V was trimmed by 3 bases and J by 2 bases, leaving 14 bases between them.

The chain carries TRBV3-1 and TRBJ2-3, with D tentatively TRBD2 (5 bases). Per germline, CDR1 LGHDT and CDR2 YNNKEL (reference sequence). The CDR3 is made up of 15 amino acids. Trimming pared 1 base from V and 0 bases from J, leaving 8 bases between. The CDR3, as DNA: TGTGCCAGCAGCCAAGTCGGGATGAGCACAGATACGCAGTATTTT. Its protein product is CASSQVGMSTDTQYF.

This clonotype was observed at least ten times. The chain recombines TRBV20-1 with TRBJ2-6; TRBD1 matches 7 bases. J lost 2 bases, V lost 3 bases, and 13 bases had no gene match. The CDR3 has 18 amino acids. Germline CDR1 reads DFQATT; CDR2 reads SNEGSKA (reference sequence). The CDR3 region is CSASGNRGSYAGANVLTF. CDR3 bases: TGCAGTGCTAGTGGAAACAGGGGTTCGTATGCTGGGGCCAACGTCCTGACTTTC.

Details on this clonotype: One end of the junction does not line up with germline, which may come from a read error. The chain couples TRBV13 to TRBJ2-6, with D unresolved. This CDR3 is 13 amino acids long. Germline V gene data show CDR1 as PRHDT and CDR2 as FYEKMQ (reference sequence). The CDR3 coding sequence is TGTGCCAGCAGCCTAGGGGGGGCCAACGTCCTGACTTTC. Protein product: CASSLGGANVLTF. Using reference TRBV13 and TRBJ2-6 for the parts outside the CDR3, the full variable domain is AAGVIQSPRHLIKEKRETATLKCYPIPRHDTVYWYQQGPGQDPQFLISFYEKMQSDKGSIPDRFSAQQFSDYHSELNMSSLELGDSALYFCASSLGGANVLTFGAGSRLTVL.

This clonotype was picked up many times. The rearrangement joins TRBV6-6 to TRBJ2-3, with 7 bases lining up with TRBD1. Germline assignment: CDR1 MNHNY and CDR2 SVGAGI (reference sequence). The trim removed 8 bases at V and 6 bases at J, leaving 14 bases unmatched. The length of the CDR3 is 15 residues. In DNA form, the CDR3 reads TGTGCCAGCCGCGACCCGACAGGGAATGAGGATACGCAGTATTTT. Its translation is CASRDPTGNEDTQYF.

This chain connects TRBV11-1 to TRBJ2-5, with 10 bases aligning to TRBD1. V lost 1 base and J lost 3; bases outside the gene matches: 8. Looked up from germline, CDR1 is SGHAT and CDR2 is FQDESV (reference sequence). The CDR3 is 17 amino acids. The CDR3, as DNA: TGTGCCAGCAGCTTAGGGGACAGGGGTGGTCCGGAAGAGACCCAGTACTTC. It encodes CASSLGDRGGPEETQYF.

This clonotype occurred a few times. The rearrangement joins TRBV4-3 to TRBJ1-1, with 9 bases lining up with TRBD1. V dropped 4 bases and J dropped 3; count of bases not matched to a gene: 9. CDR1 LGHNA and CDR2 YSLEER come from the germline V gene. The CDR3 totals 16 residues. The CDR3 nucleotides are TGCGCCAGCAGCCCCCTACCACAGGGGGCGGACACTGAAGCTTTCTTT. This sequence encodes CASSPLPQGADTEAFF.

The table lists this clonotype with a few counts. The chain couples TRBV12-3 or TRBV12-4 to TRBJ2-3, with 10 bases fitting TRBD2. The CDR3 length is 15 residues. Losses at the gene ends were 6 bases for V and 1 base for J; bases not matched to a gene: 4. DNA of the CDR3: TGTGCCAGCAGCCCTAGCGGGAGTGGCACAGATACGCAGTATTTT. Translation: CASSPSGSGTDTQYF.

This clonotype was found a few times. The chain links TRBV9 to TRBJ1-2, with TRBD1 as a possible D gene (6 bases). Deletions cut 6 bases from V and 7 bases from J, with 22 bases between. The CDR3 extends over 15 amino acids. CDR1 is SGDLS, CDR2 YYNGEE, per germline. The CDR3 sequence: CASTPSGGGNGGYTF. The CDR3 nucleotides read TGTGCCAGCACCCCCTCGGGAGGGGGAAATGGTGGCTACACCTTC.

This clonotype was picked up many times. The chain couples TRBV29-1 to TRBJ2-1; D is unclear. The germline V gene encodes CDR1 SQVTM and CDR2 ANQGSEA. Trimming shortened V by 3 bases and J by 0 bases, and 12 bases separated the two germline ends. The CDR3 is 15 residues long. CDR3 region: CSVDVGASSYNEQFF. CDR3 coding DNA: TGCAGCGTTGACGTTGGAGCCTCCTCCTACAATGAGCAGTTCTTC.

This clonotype showed up just a few times. The chain couples TRBV5-5 to TRBJ2-2; 9 nucleotides match TRBD2. The trim removed 4 bases at V and 1 base at J, leaving 5 bases unmatched. The CDR3 spans 16 residues. The V gene's germline CDR1 is SGHKS and CDR2 YYEKEE (reference sequence). This CDR3 reads CASSHQLAGNTGELFF. DNA of the CDR3: TGTGCCAGCAGCCACCAACTAGCGGGGAACACCGGGGAGCTGTTTTTT.

This clonotype has a count of ten or more. J is TRBJ2-3 and V is TRBV3-1; 8 nucleotides line up with TRBD2. The CDR3 is made up of 18 amino acids. J was trimmed by 0 bases and V by 1 base; bases with no gene match: 9. Germline CDR1 LGHDT, CDR2 YNNKEL (reference sequence). The CDR3 spells CASSQGAGRAGSTDTQYF. CDR3 DNA sequence: TGTGCCAGCAGCCAAGGGGCCGGGAGGGCCGGGAGCACAGATACGCAGTATTTT.

This clonotype has a count of ten or more. The chain uses TRBV5-5 and TRBJ2-7; 13 nucleotides match TRBD2. V gave up 0 bases and J gave up 5 bases; unmatched junction bases: 2. Per germline, CDR1 SGHKS and CDR2 YYEKEE (reference sequence). This CDR3 is 15 amino acids long. The CDR3 spells CASSLETSGRNEQYF. Written as DNA, the CDR3 is TGTGCCAGCAGCTTGGAGACTAGCGGGAGGAACGAGCAGTACTTC. Full variable domain (remainder filled in from reference TRBV5-5 and TRBJ2-7): DAGVTQSPTHLIKTRGQQVTLRCSPISGHKSVSWYQQVLGQGPQFIFQYYEKEERGRGNFPDRFSARQFPNYSSELNVNALLLGDSALYLCASSLETSGRNEQYFGPGTRLTVT.

The V and J genes are TRBV5-4 and TRBJ2-2, with 7 bases identical to TRBD1. This CDR3 spans 16 amino acids. J was trimmed by 4 bases and V by 10 bases; bases with no gene match: 16. Germline V gene lookup returns CDR1 SGHNT and CDR2 YYREEE (reference sequence). CDR3 coding DNA: TGTGCCCAGCACACCCAGAGAGCAGGGGGCACCGGGGAGCTGTTTTTT. Its translation is CAQHTQRAGGTGELFF.

This clonotype was counted at least ten times. This chain joins TRBV20-1 and TRBJ1-1, with 7 bases that match TRBD1. The CDR3 contains 13 residues. V shed 8 bases and J 5 bases; nucleotides not matched to a gene: 11. CDR1 and CDR2 (germline): DFQATT, SNEGSKA (reference sequence). Written as DNA, the CDR3 is TGCAGTTCCGGGACAGTAAGGGGTACTGAAGCTTTCTTT. Encoded protein: CSSGTVRGTEAFF.

This clonotype was observed a few times. The chain combines TRBV12-3 or TRBV12-4 with TRBJ2-2; TRBD1 matches at 8 bases. The CDR3 is 15 residues long. With 6 bases clipped from V and 0 bases from J, the junction kept 3 bases outside the gene matches. This chain's CDR3 is CASSPGGANTGELFF. In DNA, the CDR3 is TGTGCCAGCAGCCCAGGGGGCGCGAACACCGGGGAGCTGTTTTTT.

The sample holds one count of this clonotype. The chain is built from TRBV12-3 or TRBV12-4 and TRBJ1-5, with 9 bases fitting TRBD1. This CDR3 has 14 amino acids. The CDR3 coding sequence is TGTGTCAGTGGGGACAGGGCTTTCAATCAGCCCCAGCATTTT. Its protein product is CVSGDRAFNQPQHF.

V and J are TRBV4-3 and TRBJ2-3, with TRBD1 as a possible D gene (5 bases). This CDR3 has 16 residues. V lost 0 bases, J lost 1 base, and 11 bases lay in between. CDR1 is LGHNA, CDR2 YSLEER, per germline. The CDR3 region has the DNA TGCGCCAGCAGCCAAGATCCAGGGAAGGGCACAGATACGCAGTATTTT. Translation: CASSQDPGKGTDTQYF.

This clonotype showed up just a few times. V gene TRBV4-1 combines with J gene TRBJ1-6; D perhaps matches TRBD1 (5 bases). The length of the CDR3 is 14 residues. The germline CDR1 and CDR2 sequences are MGHRA and YSYEKL. Trimming took 6 bases from V and 9 from J, leaving 15 bases between them. CDR3 coding DNA: TGCGCCAGCAGGCAGCGGGGGGGAACTTCACCCCTCCACTTT. Encoded protein: CASRQRGGTSPLHF.

The genes are TRBV5-6 and TRBJ1-5; D might be TRBD1 (6 bases). Trimming cost V 4 bases and J 4 bases, with 18 bases left between them. This CDR3 has 16 amino acids. Germline CDR1 is SGHDT and CDR2 is YYEEEE. The CDR3 loop is CASSLPITGTNQPQHF. The CDR3 nucleotides read TGTGCCAGCAGCCTACCGATTACAGGGACGAATCAGCCCCAGCATTTT. Variable domain in full (rest from reference TRBV5-6 and TRBJ1-5): DAGVTQSPTHLIKTRGQQVTLRCSPKSGHDTVSWYQQALGQGPQFIFQYYEEEERQRGNFPDRFSGHQFPNYSSELNVNALLLGDSALYLCASSLPITGTNQPQHFGDGTRLSIL.

This clonotype came up a few times. The chain joins TRBV7-2 to TRBJ2-3; 10 nucleotides line up with TRBD1. V dropped 2 bases and J dropped 3; count of bases not matched to a gene: 5. The CDR3 is made up of 16 amino acids. Germline V CDR1 and CDR2: SGHTA, FQGNSA. The DNA of the CDR3 is TGTGCCAGCAGCTTAAGACAGGGGGCGGAGACAGATACGCAGTATTTT. It is translated as CASSLRQGAETDTQYF.